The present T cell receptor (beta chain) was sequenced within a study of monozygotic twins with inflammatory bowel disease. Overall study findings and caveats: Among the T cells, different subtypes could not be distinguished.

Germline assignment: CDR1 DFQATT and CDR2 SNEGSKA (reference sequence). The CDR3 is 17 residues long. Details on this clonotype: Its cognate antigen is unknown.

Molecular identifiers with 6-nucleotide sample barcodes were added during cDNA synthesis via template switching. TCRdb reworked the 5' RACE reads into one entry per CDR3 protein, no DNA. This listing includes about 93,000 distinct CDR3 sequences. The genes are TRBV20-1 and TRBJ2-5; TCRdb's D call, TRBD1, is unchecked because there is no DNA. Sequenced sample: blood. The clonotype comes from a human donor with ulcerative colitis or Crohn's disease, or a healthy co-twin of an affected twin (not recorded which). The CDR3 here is CSARDPDQGRMGETQYF.